This T cell receptor (beta chain) was retrieved from a study of T cell repertoires in cytomegalovirus infection. This clonotype was recorded at least ten times. The target antigen is unknown. TCRdb reanalysed the reads using MiXCR and keeps one entry per CDR3 protein. The table includes 100,000 to 150,000 distinct CDR3 sequences, roughly 8.2% detected once. The germline V gene encodes CDR1 SGHDT and CDR2 YYEEEE. The CDR3 consists of 15 residues. The V gene end was trimmed by 4 bases and the J gene end by 10 bases; junction bases not matched to a gene: 9. Notes on the study in general: There were HLA-C-restricted CMV-specific TCR beta clonotypes dominating the ex vivo response.

This TCR came from a human donor in good health (CMV status not recorded). Some clones in this sample may be carry-over from other donors' samples. The sequencing sample was made of PBMCs. The V call is TRBV5-6, the J call TRBJ2-1; TRBD2 matches at 12 bases. CDR3 DNA sequence: TGTGCCAGCAGCCCTAGCGGGAGGGTTGCTTACGAGCAGTTCTTC. Translating gives CASSPSGRVAYEQFF. The complete variable domain, with remaining parts taken from reference TRBV5-6 and TRBJ2-1, reads DAGVTQSPTHLIKTRGQQVTLRCSPKSGHDTVSWYQQALGQGPQFIFQYYEEEERQRGNFPDRFSGHQFPNYSSELNVNALLLGDSALYLCASSPSGRVAYEQFFGPGTRLTVL.